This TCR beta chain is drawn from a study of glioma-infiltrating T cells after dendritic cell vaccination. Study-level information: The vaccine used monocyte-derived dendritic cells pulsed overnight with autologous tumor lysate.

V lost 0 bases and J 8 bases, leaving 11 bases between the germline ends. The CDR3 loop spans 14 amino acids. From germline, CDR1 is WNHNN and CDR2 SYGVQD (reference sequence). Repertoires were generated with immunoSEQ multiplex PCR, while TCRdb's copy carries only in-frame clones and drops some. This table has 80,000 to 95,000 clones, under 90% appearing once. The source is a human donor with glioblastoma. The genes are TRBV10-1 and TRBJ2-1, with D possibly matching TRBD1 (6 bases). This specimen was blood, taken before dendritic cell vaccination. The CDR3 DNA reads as TGCGCCAGCAGTGAGTCTCGGACAGTCGATGAGCAGTTCTTC. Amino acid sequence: CASSESRTVDEQFF.